This is a list of T cell receptor beta chains from one sample in a study of T-cell reconstitution after alpha-beta-depleted transplantation in children. TCRdb ran MiXCR on the PCR reads and lists one entry per CDR3 protein. The sample contains about 540,000 distinct CDR3 sequences, approximately 16% of which appear only once. Sequenced here: PBMCs from the stem cell graft donor, sampled from the stem cell graft. The source is a human donor who donated a stem cell graft to a child with acute lymphoblastic leukemia. Each CDR3 is given without its conserved first and last residue.

TRBJ1-1,TRBV19,ASSYWTGNTEAF
TRBJ2-1,TRBV12-3/TRBV12-4,ASSLETPFQF
TRBJ1-1,TRBV4-1,ASSQAPFNTEAF
TRBJ2-7,TRBV27,ASSYSQDSTAYEQY
TRBJ2-2,TRBV20-1,SASVGSFTGELF
TRBJ2-1,TRBV5-6,ASKRPQSYNEQF
TRBJ2-7,TRBV12-3/TRBV12-4,ASSKGLAAYEQY
TRBJ2-7,TRBV7-9,ASSPRFGGPFSYEQY
TRBJ2-3,TRBV4-1,ASSRGYSDTQY
TRBJ2-7,TRBV7-8,ASSLWKTTREQY
TRBJ1-1,TRBV7-3,ASSLKYGGGAF
TRBJ2-1,TRBV11-1,ASSLEGRGSYNEQF
TRBJ1-2,TRBV7-9,ASSMGGGQRGYT
TRBJ2-1,TRBV11-2,ASSSIRLADNEQF
TRBJ2-7,TRBV5-1,ASSFNRGPGYEQY
TRBJ2-2,TRBV6-5,ASSYSSGGAGELF
TRBJ1-6,TRBV12-3/TRBV12-4,ASSLFRTGPSSYNSPLH
TRBJ2-6,TRBV27,ASRWTGTGANVLT
TRBJ2-7,TRBV3-1,ASSQDWAGAGVYEQY
TRBJ2-7,TRBV6-5,ASSYSSIAGYEQY
TRBJ2-1,TRBV20-1,SAREGGREINEQF
TRBJ2-1,TRBV2,ASTGRQYEQF
TRBJ2-1,TRBV5-5,ASGYRDNEQF
TRBJ1-1,TRBV5-1,ASSLEGRVNTEAF
TRBJ1-1,TRBV25-1,ASSVPAGTGEAF
TRBJ2-7,TRBV9,ASSVGAKFYEQY
TRBJ2-5,TRBV20-1,SARKAGQIQETQY
TRBJ2-3,TRBV7-3,ASSLMAGATDTQY
TRBJ2-1,TRBV7-6,ASSGKTGYDEQF
TRBJ1-5,TRBV20-1,SAIRGNQPQH
TRBJ1-1,TRBV12-5,ASGSRGLDTEAF
TRBJ2-4,TRBV5-1,ASSLGAYRARAKNIQY
TRBJ2-3,TRBV7-9,ASSQSGGETDTQY
TRBJ2-7,TRBV6-5,ASSHGQGRSYEQY
TRBJ2-3,TRBV20-1,SAPAGARDTQY
TRBJ2-7,TRBV10-2,ASSELGQLVFEQY
TRBJ2-6,TRBV12-3/TRBV12-4,ASSRHARANVLT
TRBJ2-1,TRBV10-2,ASRPSGRDNEQF
TRBJ2-2,TRBV6-1,ASCPPGATGELF
TRBJ2-3,TRBV19,ASRARTTDTQY
TRBJ2-7,TRBV20-1,SAPTSPNYEQY
TRBJ2-1,TRBV5-1,ASSFHSKGPINEQF
TRBJ1-1,TRBV29-1,SVGGWQGDTEAF
TRBJ2-7,TRBV5-4,ASANRDRAYEQY
TRBJ2-1,TRBV5-6,GSGRQGSNEQF
TRBJ2-1,TRBV20-1,SASRVDYNEQF
TRBJ2-3,TRBV5-6,ASSLTSGGRADTQY
TRBJ2-1,TRBV13,AGSSATGGEQF
TRBJ2-2,TRBV6-5,ASSLMFFSGRYTGELF
TRBJ1-6,TRBV5-1,ASKTGTGATLGNSPLH